The 21 T cell receptor beta chains below all came from one sample that was sequenced in a study of blood T cell repertoires in COVID-19. The protocol was immunoSEQ multiplex PCR, while the TCRdb copy is restricted to in-frame clones and leaves out a portion. The sample has under 400,000 clones, roughly 88% seen once. What was sequenced was peripheral blood. These receptors were collected from a woman in her 30s with COVID-19, enrolled during active disease.

The DNA for the CDR3 is TGCGCCAGCAGCACATCGGAGCCGAACACTGAAGCTTTCTTT. This gives the protein CASSTSEPNTEAFF. The genes are TRBV5-1 and TRBJ1-1; D is ambiguous. The CDR3 has 14 amino acids. The ends were cut back, 4 bases at V and 1 base at J, with 11 bases in the middle. The V gene's germline CDR1 is SGHRS and CDR2 YFSETQ.

The chain employs TRBV27 and TRBJ2-3; TRBD2 might be the D (6 bases). Germline V gene data show CDR1 as MNHEY and CDR2 as SMNVEV (reference sequence). This CDR3 region has 12 residues. CDR3 bases: TGTGCTGCCGGGACTAGCACAGATACGCAGTATTTT. Protein sequence: CAAGTSTDTQYF.

The gene calls are TRBV9 and TRBJ2-2, with TRBD2 as a possible D gene (5 bases). CDR1 is SGDLS, CDR2 YYNGEE, per germline. Trimming removed 0 bases at V and 6 bases at J, with 9 bases between. The CDR3 sequence is 14 residues long. The CDR3 protein is CASSVGLAPGELFF. CDR3 DNA sequence: TGTGCCAGCAGCGTAGGGCTAGCCCCCGGGGAGCTGTTTTTT.

The gene calls are TRBV28 and TRBJ1-2; 8 bases match TRBD1. Germline V gene data show CDR1 as MDHEN and CDR2 as SYDVKM. CDR3 length equals 14 residues. The J segment lost 8 bases and the V segment lost 5 bases, leaving 10 bases of the junction unmatched. Here the CDR3 reads CASSPGQVRRGYTF. The CDR3, as DNA: TGTGCCAGCAGTCCGGGACAGGTCCGGAGAGGCTACACCTTC.

V is TRBV7-9 and J is TRBJ1-2, with a tentative D call TRBD1 (5 bases). V was clipped by 3 bases and J by 2 bases, with 10 bases between them. The CDR3 length is 14 residues. From germline, CDR1 is SEHNR and CDR2 FQNEAQ (reference sequence). The DNA of the CDR3 is TGTGCCAGCAGCTTGACACAGGAGAACTATGGCTACACCTTC. It specifies CASSLTQENYGYTF.

The chain recombines TRBV5-5 with TRBJ2-2, with 10 bases fitting TRBD2. CDR1 and CDR2 from the germline V gene are SGHKS and YYEKEE (reference sequence). This CDR3 contains 16 residues. V shed 2 bases, J shed 4 bases, and the junction held 5 bases outside the gene matches. The CDR3 is CASSFRTSGRTGELFF. The CDR3 DNA reads as TGTGCCAGCAGCTTCAGGACTAGCGGTCGCACCGGGGAGCTGTTTTTT.

The gene calls are TRBV9 and TRBJ2-3; 7 bases line up with TRBD1. The CDR3 extends over 15 amino acids. V gave up 0 bases and J gave up 2 bases; unmatched junction bases: 3. Per the germline V gene, CDR1 is SGDLS and CDR2 is YYNGEE. CDR3 nucleotides: TGTGCCAGCAGCGTAGGGACAGGTTTCACAGATACGCAGTATTTT. This codes for CASSVGTGFTDTQYF.

This chain links TRBV7-2 with TRBJ1-2, with TRBD1 as a possible D gene (6 bases). V was shortened by 3 bases and J by 4 bases, with 15 bases between the two germline ends. CDR1 is SGHTA, CDR2 FQGNSA, per germline. CDR3 length: 15 residues. DNA for the CDR3: TGTGCCAGCAGCTTGAGGGGGGGGCCTTCCTATGGCTACACCTTC. Translating it yields CASSLRGGPSYGYTF.

The V call is TRBV19, the J call TRBJ1-5, with no clear D. Trimming cost V 6 bases and J 9 bases, with 9 bases left between them. The CDR3 spans 11 residues. Germline V gene data show CDR1 as LNHDA and CDR2 as SQIVND (reference sequence). The CDR3 sequence is CASRHNGPQHF. CDR3 in DNA: TGTGCCAGTAGGCACAATGGGCCCCAGCATTTT.

This clone has only a few counts. The V and J genes are TRBV11-1 and TRBJ2-1; perhaps TRBD1 as D (6 bases). CDR1 and CDR2 (germline): SGHAT, FQDESV (reference sequence). The CDR3 contains 14 residues. V lost 8 bases and J lost 3, with 14 bases in between. The CDR3 is CASADSTHYNEQFF. The CDR3 nucleotides read TGTGCCAGCGCGGACAGTACCCACTACAATGAGCAGTTCTTC. The complete variable domain, with remaining parts taken from reference TRBV11-1 and TRBJ2-1, reads EAEVAQSPRYKITEKSQAVAFWCDPISGHATLYWYRQILGQGPELLVQFQDESVVDDSQLPKDRFSAERLKGVDSTLKIQPAELGDSAMYLCASADSTHYNEQFFGPGTRLTVL.

The rearrangement uses TRBV18 and TRBJ2-5; 12 nucleotides line up with TRBD2. V dropped 3 bases and J dropped 4; count of bases not matched to a gene: 6. Germline V gene sequence: CDR1 KGHSH, CDR2 LQKENI. The CDR3 spans 16 residues. The CDR3 DNA reads as TGTGCCAGCTCACCCGCGACTAGCGGGAGTCGAGAGACCCAGTACTTC. It specifies CASSPATSGSRETQYF.

J is TRBJ1-1 and V is TRBV11-2, with a tentative D call TRBD1 (5 bases). V lost 2 bases and J lost 0, with 10 bases in between. There are 15 residues in the CDR3. CDR1 and CDR2 from the germline V gene are SGHAT and FQNNGV. CDR3 DNA sequence: TGTGCCAGCAGCTTACTTTCCAGGGTGAACACTGAAGCTTTCTTT. This codes for CASSLLSRVNTEAFF.

This chain joins TRBV30 and TRBJ2-3, with D unresolved. This CDR3 has 12 residues. The V end lost 0 bases, the J end lost 4 bases, and 5 bases lay between the germline ends. CDR1 is GTSNPN and CDR2 is SVGIG in the germline V gene (reference sequence). The CDR3 nucleotides read TGTGCCTGGAGTGTCGTCTCAGATACGCAGTATTTT. It translates to CAWSVVSDTQYF. Filled out from reference TRBV30 and TRBJ2-3, the complete variable domain reads SQTIHQWPATLVQPVGSPLSLECTVEGTSNPNLYWYRQAAGRGLQLLFYSVGIGQISSEVPQNLSASRPQDRQFILSSKKLLLSDSGFYLCAWSVVSDTQYFGPGTRLTVL.

The V call is TRBV14, the J call TRBJ2-7; 7 bases line up with TRBD2. Germline V gives CDR1 SGHDN, CDR2 FVKESK. The junction had 15 bases not matched to a gene; V was cut back by 3 bases and J by 4 bases. This CDR3 is built from 17 residues. DNA of the CDR3: TGTGCCAGCAGCCACCAAAGGCCTAGCGGAGCGAAATACGAGCAGTACTTC. Encoded protein: CASSHQRPSGAKYEQYF.

Here the CDR3 reads CAISDINSNNQPQHF. The CDR3 DNA follows: TGTGCCATCAGTGATATCAACAGCAATAATCAGCCCCAGCATTTT. This rearrangement joins TRBV10-3 to TRBJ1-5; D call uncertain. The CDR3 has 15 residues. Germline CDR1 ENHRY, CDR2 SYGVKD. Between the trimmed V and J ends, which lost 3 bases and 4 bases, there was a span of 13 bases.

The chain carries TRBV5-1 and TRBJ2-1, with 7 bases that match TRBD2. Trimming took 5 bases from V and 5 from J; bases not matched to a gene: 10. Germline V gene lookup returns CDR1 SGHRS and CDR2 YFSETQ. The CDR3 sequence is 15 residues long. CDR3 in amino acids: CASRTGEGLDNEQFF. The CDR3 coding sequence is TGCGCCAGCAGGACCGGGGAGGGTCTCGACAATGAGCAGTTCTTC.

This rearrangement joins TRBV9 to TRBJ2-1; the match to TRBD2 covers 11 bases. Germline CDR1 reads SGDLS; CDR2 reads YYNGEE. Trimming at V came to 4 bases and at J to 8 bases, leaving 14 bases not matched to a gene. CDR3 length equals 17 residues. The CDR3 DNA reads TGTGCCAGCAGCCCTAGATATAGCGGGAGGGGGGGCGATGAGCAGTTCTTC. It yields the protein CASSPRYSGRGGDEQFF.

The V and J genes are TRBV7-9 and TRBJ2-3; no firm D call. Germline CDR1 SEHNR, CDR2 FQNEAQ (reference sequence). V dropped 1 base and J dropped 9 bases, with 11 bases sitting between them. CDR3 length: 13 amino acids. The CDR3 nucleotides read TGTGCCAGCAGCTTAGGTCCCCTTGTAACGCAGTATTTT. Its protein is CASSLGPLVTQYF.

V usage is TRBV29-1 and J usage is TRBJ1-1; D uncertain. This CDR3 is 13 amino acids long. V gave up 4 bases and J gave up 0 bases, with 9 bases separating them. Germline assignment: CDR1 SQVTM and CDR2 ANQGSEA. The CDR3 coding sequence is TGCAGCGTTGTAAAGCCCATGAACACTGAAGCTTTCTTT. Amino acid sequence: CSVVKPMNTEAFF. The full variable domain, rest sourced from reference TRBV29-1 and TRBJ1-1, is SAVISQKPSRDICQRGTSLTIQCQVDSQVTMMFWYRQQPGQSLTLIATANQGSEATYESGFVIDKFPISRPNLTFSTLTVSNMSPEDSSIYLCSVVKPMNTEAFFGQGTRLTVV.

This clone occurred once. The chain uses TRBV3-1 (or the pseudogene TRBV3-2) and TRBJ2-1, with 15 positions matching TRBD2. Germline V gene sequence: CDR1 LGHDT, CDR2 YNNKEL (reference sequence). After removal of 1 base from V and 6 bases from J, the junction contained 10 bases not matched to a gene. The CDR3 extends over 19 amino acids. The CDR3 loop is CASSQAGTSGRSASNEQFF. The DNA for the CDR3 is TGTGCCAGCAGCCAAGCGGGGACTAGCGGGAGGAGCGCGTCCAATGAGCAGTTCTTC.

This sequence joins TRBV4-1 and TRBJ1-4; no clear D gene. The CDR3 covers 15 residues. V was cut by 1 base and J by 3 bases, with 9 bases left in between. The germline V gene has CDR1 MGHRA and CDR2 YSYEKL. CDR3 bases: TGCGCCAGCAGCCAAGTTGACTTGGCTAATGAAAAACTGTTTTTT. This gives the protein CASSQVDLANEKLFF.